This TCR beta chain was identified during a study of blood T cell repertoires in COVID-19. In the study overall: Researchers got acute and convalescent COVID-19 samples from the United States, Italy and Spain. Sample material is recorded as cDNA or gDNA derived from T cells, B-cell-depleted T cells, or PBMCs.

The sample holds a few counts of this clone. V lost 0 bases and J lost 3, with 18 bases in between. The germline V gene has CDR1 MNHEY and CDR2 SMNVEV (reference sequence). This CDR3 has 17 amino acids. The assay was immunoSEQ multiplex PCR, and TCRdb's table has in-frame clones only and misses some. The table has roughly 380,000 clones, roughly 90% seen once; the top ten hold around 1.5%. Sample: peripheral blood. This chain links TRBV27 with TRBJ2-7, with D maybe TRBD1 (6 bases). The TCR comes from a woman between 35 and 50 years old with COVID-19, enrolled during active disease. CDR3 loop: CASSLSRSGQGFYEQYF. CDR3 sequence (DNA): TGTGCCAGCAGTTTATCGAGATCTGGGCAGGGGTTCTACGAGCAGTACTTC.